The clone carrying this T cell receptor (beta chain) was seen repeatedly, ten times or more. Its antigen is undetermined. This sample was included in a study of blood T cells in healthy people across ages. Sample-barcoded 5' priming and a J-beta primer mix drove a second PCR of about 6 to 11 cycles. A single record per CDR3 protein comes from TCRdb applying MiXCR to the 5' RACE reads. The sample has about 800,000 distinct CDR3 sequences, 35% to 50% seen once. The CDR3 has 17 residues. Unmatched junction bases numbered 13, after V lost 3 bases and J lost 4 bases. The germline gives CDR1 SGHRS, CDR2 YFSETQ. Study-wide results and limits: Percentage of naive T cells showed a strong correlation with TCR beta diversity.

Input material: blood. The chain joins TRBV5-1 to TRBJ2-3; 8 bases line up with TRBD2. This sequence originates from a man older than 75 in good health. This CDR3 is CASSSPLASGSADTQYF. The CDR3 region has the DNA TGCGCCAGCAGCTCCCCATTAGCCAGCGGGAGCGCAGATACGCAGTATTTT.